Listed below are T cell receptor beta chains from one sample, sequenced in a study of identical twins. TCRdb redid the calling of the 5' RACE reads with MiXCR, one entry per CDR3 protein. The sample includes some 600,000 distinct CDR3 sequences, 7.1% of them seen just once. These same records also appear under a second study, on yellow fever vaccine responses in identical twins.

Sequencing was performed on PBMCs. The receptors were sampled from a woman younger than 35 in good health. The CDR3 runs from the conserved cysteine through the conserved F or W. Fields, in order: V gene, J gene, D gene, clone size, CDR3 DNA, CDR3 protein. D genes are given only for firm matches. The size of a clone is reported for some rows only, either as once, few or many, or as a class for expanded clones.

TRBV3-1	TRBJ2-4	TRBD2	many	TGTGCCAGCAGCACGACTAGCGGGACGAAAAACATTCAGTACTTC	CASSTTSGTKNIQYF
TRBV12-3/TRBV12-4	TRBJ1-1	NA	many	TGTGCCAGCAGTGACTACGACAGGAACACTGAAGCTTTCTTT	CASSDYDRNTEAFF
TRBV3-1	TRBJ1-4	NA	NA	TGTGCCAGCAGCCTGACAGTTGCTAATGAAAAACTGTTTTTT	CASSLTVANEKLFF
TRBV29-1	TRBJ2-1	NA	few	TGCAGCGTTGAAGAGTTGACGGCACCCTACAATGAGCAGTTCTTC	CSVEELTAPYNEQFF
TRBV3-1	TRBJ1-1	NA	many	TGTGCCAGCAGGACTTCAGCTATGAACACTGAAGCTTTCTTT	CASRTSAMNTEAFF
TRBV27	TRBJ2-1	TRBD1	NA	TGTGCCAGCAGTCCGGGGACAGGGCCCCGTGAGCAGTTCTTC	CASSPGTGPREQFF
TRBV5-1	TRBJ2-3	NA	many	TGCGCCAGCAGCTTGATACTAGAGGGAGATACGCAGTATTTT	CASSLILEGDTQYF
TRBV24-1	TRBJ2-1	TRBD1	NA	TGTGCCACCAGTGAGTGGGCAGGGGGCTTTGAAAAGTTCTTC	CATSEWAGGFEKFF
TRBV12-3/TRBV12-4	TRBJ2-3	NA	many	TGTGCCAGCAGTGAACCAGATACGCAGTATTTT	CASSEPDTQYF
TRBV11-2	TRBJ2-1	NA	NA	TGTGCCAGCAGCTTAGAAGCGGGCGACGCCTACAATGAGCAGTTCTTC	CASSLEAGDAYNEQFF
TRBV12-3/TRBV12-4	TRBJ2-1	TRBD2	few	TGTGCCAGCAGTTTCGGCGGGGGGGCAAGGAATGAGCAGTTCTTC	CASSFGGGARNEQFF
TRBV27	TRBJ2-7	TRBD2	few	TGTGCCAGCAGTTCCACGACTCGCGGGAGGACCCACGAGCAGTACTTC	CASSSTTRGRTHEQYF
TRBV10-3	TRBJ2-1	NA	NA	TGTGCCACCGGGGAGTCGAATGAGCAGTTCTTC	CATGESNEQFF
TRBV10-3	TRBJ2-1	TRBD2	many	TGTGCCATCAGTGAGAGCGGAGCGGGGGGAGAGGAGCAGTTCTTC	CAISESGAGGEEQFF